This passage covers 11 T cell receptor beta chains from one sample sequenced in a study of shared clonotypes between healthy human individuals. Naive-designated CD8 cells lacked CD45RO, were positively enriched for CCR7, and omitted terminally differentiated effector memory CD45RA+ cells. Libraries were prepared by immunoSEQ multiplex PCR; TCRdb keeps only in-frame clonotypes and omits some of them. The sample records 1.5 million to 2.5 million clones, approximately 94% being singletons. Sample: naive CD8+ T cells sorted from blood. Receptor source: a man younger than 35 in good health.

This clone came up once. CDR3: CASSLTRTGASYNEQFF. In DNA form, the CDR3 reads TGTGCCAGCAGCCTTACAAGGACAGGAGCCTCCTACAATGAGCAGTTCTTC. The rearrangement joins TRBV11-3 to TRBJ2-1, with 7 bases lining up with TRBD1. In germline, CDR1 is SGHNT, CDR2 YENEEA. This CDR3 has 17 amino acids. V gave up 5 bases and J gave up 0 bases; unmatched junction bases: 10.

V gene TRBV5-4 combines with J gene TRBJ1-2; D may be TRBD1 (5 bases). Germline lookup yields CDR1 SGHNT and CDR2 YYREEE (reference sequence). The CDR3 runs 16 residues. V was pared by 4 bases and J by 4 bases, with 20 bases between. CDR3 DNA sequence: TGTGCCAGCAGCCACACGGACACAGCGAATTTCTATGGCTACACCTTC. Translating gives CASSHTDTANFYGYTF.

This chain links TRBV12-5 with TRBJ2-7; TRBD2 matches at 14 bases. Germline V gene lookup returns CDR1 LGHNT and CDR2 FRNRAP. The V segment lost 5 bases and the J segment 3 bases; nucleotides outside the gene matches: 3. This CDR3 has 15 residues. The CDR3 spells CASGHGLAGGYEQYF. CDR3 bases: TGTGCTAGTGGTCACGGACTAGCGGGAGGCTACGAGCAGTACTTC.

The rearrangement joins TRBV28 to TRBJ2-7; D is ambiguous. The CDR3 sequence is 13 residues long. The germline gives CDR1 MDHEN, CDR2 SYDVKM. Trimming took 5 bases from V and 3 from J, leaving 11 bases between them. CDR3 nucleotide sequence: TGTGCCAGCAGTCCTGGACGTTTCTACGAGCAGTACTTC. It is translated as CASSPGRFYEQYF.

In DNA, the CDR3 is TGTGCCAGCAGTTGGATGACTAGCGGGAGTACCTACGAGCAGTACTTC. This encodes CASSWMTSGSTYEQYF. The chain employs TRBV28 and TRBJ2-7; TRBD2 matches 12 bases. J lost 2 bases, V lost 4 bases, and 6 bases had no gene match. The CDR3 runs to 16 residues. Germline lookup yields CDR1 MDHEN and CDR2 SYDVKM.

This clone is a singleton in its sample. The rearrangement uses TRBV4-3 and TRBJ2-1; the match to TRBD2 covers 10 bases. The V gene end was trimmed by 1 base and the J gene end by 9 bases; junction bases not matched to a gene: 12. Germline V gene lookup returns CDR1 LGHNA and CDR2 YSLEER. The CDR3 loop spans 17 amino acids. The CDR3 sequence: CASSQGGGSGRRGEQFF. CDR3 DNA sequence: TGCGCCAGCAGCCAAGGGGGTGGTAGCGGGAGGCGGGGTGAGCAGTTCTTC.

For this clone: Distinct nucleotide sequences in the sample also encode this CDR3. The chain is built from TRBV5-1 and TRBJ2-7; D not certain. There are 13 residues in the CDR3. Deletions cut 2 bases from V and 2 bases from J, with 8 bases between. Germline CDR1 SGHRS, CDR2 YFSETQ. The CDR3 sequence is CASSFGPAYEQYF. The CDR3 DNA is TGCGCCAGCAGCTTCGGACCTGCCTACGAGCAGTACTTC. Full variable domain (missing parts from reference TRBV5-1 and TRBJ2-7): KAGVTQTPRYLIKTRGQQVTLSCSPISGHRSVSWYQQTPGQGLQFLFEYFSETQRNKGNFPGRFSGRQFSNSRSEMNVSTLELGDSALYLCASSFGPAYEQYFGPGTRLTVT.

The chain links TRBV14 to TRBJ2-7, with TRBD2 matching over 8 bases. Trimming took 7 bases from V and 6 from J; bases not matched to a gene: 8. Germline V gene sequence: CDR1 SGHDN, CDR2 FVKESK. CDR3 length: 13 residues. The CDR3 sequence is CASNGAGGGEQYF. In DNA form, the CDR3 reads TGTGCCAGCAATGGGGCGGGAGGTGGCGAGCAGTACTTC.

The chain uses TRBV14 and TRBJ2-7; weak D call: TRBD2 (6 bases). Germline V gives CDR1 SGHDN, CDR2 FVKESK. This CDR3 is built from 13 residues. V shed 4 bases and J shed 0 bases, with 7 bases lying between them. CDR3: CASSPGLSYEQYF. The DNA of the CDR3 is TGTGCCAGCAGCCCGGGACTCTCCTACGAGCAGTACTTC.

The chain employs TRBV6-6 and TRBJ2-7; no reliable D call. CDR1 and CDR2 (germline): MNHNY, SVGAGI (reference sequence). The CDR3 length is 13 residues. Between the trimmed V and J ends, which lost 6 bases and 7 bases, there was a span of 16 bases. The CDR3 bases are TGTGCCAGCAGCCAGACCCTCCTGGGGGAGCAGTACTTC. Protein product: CASSQTLLGEQYF.

The chain recombines TRBV4-1 with TRBJ2-2; D tentatively reads TRBD1 or TRBD2 (5 bases each). The CDR3 consists of 17 residues. Trimming left V 3 bases short and J 4 bases short, with 18 bases between. Per germline, CDR1 MGHRA and CDR2 YSYEKL. CDR3 in amino acids: CASSHTPGLEATGELFF. CDR3 nucleotides: TGCGCCAGCAGCCATACCCCGGGGCTAGAAGCCACCGGGGAGCTGTTTTTT.